These 26 T cell receptor beta chains were all obtained from the same sample, sequenced in a study. MiXCR, run by TCRdb on the 5' RACE reads, gives a single entry per CDR3 protein. The sample has roughly 44,000 distinct CDR3 sequences; 29% are singletons. Sequencing was carried out using memory CD4+ T cells sorted from a lymph node. Subset described: memory CD4+ T cells, CD4+CD45RO+CD25-. Receptors were obtained from a female donor with breast cancer.

This chain joins TRBV4-1 and TRBJ1-5, with a possible D match to TRBD1 (6 bases). The V and J ends lost 1 base and 5 bases respectively, with 24 bases between them. This CDR3 spans 19 amino acids. Germline CDR1 reads MGHRA; CDR2 reads YSYEKL. The CDR3 DNA is TGCGCCAGCAGCCAAGGTAGAAGTGGGTGGCAGGGGTCCGATCAGCCCCAGCATTTT. Amino acid sequence: CASSQGRSGWQGSDQPQHF.

J is TRBJ2-7 and V is TRBV6-5, with D tentatively TRBD1 (6 bases). V was cut by 1 base and J by 4 bases, with 20 bases left in between. CDR1 and CDR2 from the germline V gene are MNHEY and SVGAGI. The CDR3 covers 17 residues. The CDR3 coding sequence is TGTGCCAGCAGTTACTTTCCTCCCCGGGACAAGGGTTACGAGCAGTACTTC. Protein: CASSYFPPRDKGYEQYF.

This clonotype was detected only a few times. The chain combines TRBV4-1 with TRBJ2-3; 7 positions agree with TRBD2. CDR3 length equals 21 residues. V dropped 0 bases and J dropped 3; count of bases not matched to a gene: 21. Germline lookup yields CDR1 MGHRA and CDR2 YSYEKL. This CDR3 reads CASSQEFFLLRGSERTDTQYF. CDR3 in DNA: TGCGCCAGCAGCCAAGAATTTTTTCTTTTACGCGGGAGTGAGCGTACAGATACGCAGTATTTT.

This clonotype came up a few times. This chain links TRBV29-1 with TRBJ1-2, with D hard to call. Trimming removed 4 bases at V and 0 bases at J, with 3 bases between. The germline gives CDR1 SQVTM, CDR2 ANQGSEA. The CDR3 spans 11 residues. The CDR3 DNA reads as TGCAGCGTTGCAGCTAACTATGGCTACACCTTC. Translated: CSVAANYGYTF.

This clonotype was observed a handful of times. The V gene is TRBV28, the J gene TRBJ2-1; 9 positions agree with TRBD1. The CDR3 runs 17 residues. The germline CDR1 and CDR2 sequences are MDHEN and SYDVKM. J lost 4 bases, V lost 8 bases, and 15 bases had no gene match. As DNA, the CDR3 is TGTGCCAGCGATCCAATAACCGGGACAGGGAATTACAATGAGCAGTTCTTC. Amino acids: CASDPITGTGNYNEQFF.

This clonotype was observed a few times. The chain is built from TRBV6-6 and TRBJ1-6; TRBD1 matches 7 bases. The CDR3 is 11 residues long. Germline V gene lookup returns CDR1 MNHNY and CDR2 SVGAGI (reference sequence). V was pared by 7 bases and J by 10 bases, with 1 base of the junction left unmatched. This chain's CDR3 is CASTRGSPLHF. Written as DNA, the CDR3 is TGTGCCAGCACCAGGGGGTCACCCCTCCACTTT.

In its sample, this clonotype ranks as medium-sized. This chain connects TRBV9 to TRBJ1-6, with 10 positions matching TRBD1. Germline-derived CDR1 and CDR2 are SGDLS and YYNGEE. The CDR3 runs to 18 residues. After removal of 0 bases from V and 2 bases from J, the junction contained 5 bases not matched to a gene. Written as DNA, the CDR3 is TGTGCCAGCAGCGTAGCTCCGGGACAGGGGACCTATAATTCACCCCTCCACTTT. Encoded protein: CASSVAPGQGTYNSPLHF.

In its sample, this clonotype was seen a few times. The V gene is TRBV20-1, the J gene TRBJ2-7; 13 bases align to TRBD2. Germline values: CDR1 DFQATT, CDR2 SNEGSKA (reference sequence). Trimming removed 5 bases from V and 1 base from J; junction bases left unmatched: 5. The CDR3 has 15 residues. DNA of the CDR3: TGCAGTGCTGATGGGACTAGCGGGGCTTCCTACGAGCAGTACTTC. This encodes CSADGTSGASYEQYF.

This clonotype has only a few counts. The chain is built from TRBV20-1 and TRBJ2-2; TRBD2 aligns across 13 bases. The CDR3 is 15 amino acids. Germline V gene lookup returns CDR1 DFQATT and CDR2 SNEGSKA (reference sequence). Trimming took 5 bases from V and 5 from J; bases not matched to a gene: 5. The CDR3 here is CSADGLAGVTGELFF. The CDR3 region has the DNA TGCAGTGCTGACGGACTAGCGGGAGTTACCGGGGAGCTGTTTTTT.

The chain has TRBV11-2 and TRBJ2-1; 7 bases are a match to TRBD1. The CDR3 length is 16 residues. The junction had 13 bases not matched to a gene; V was cut back by 8 bases and J by 3 bases. Germline-derived CDR1 and CDR2 are SGHAT and FQNNGV. DNA for the CDR3: TGTGCCAGCGGCTCCAGCAGGACAGGCTTCTACAATGAGCAGTTCTTC. Amino acids: CASGSSRTGFYNEQFF.

This chain joins TRBV24-1 and TRBJ2-7; 9 bases map to TRBD1. Per germline, CDR1 KGHDR and CDR2 SFDVKD. V shed 5 bases and J 3 bases; nucleotides not matched to a gene: 4. The CDR3 runs to 14 residues. The CDR3 bases are TGTGCCACCAGTGGGGCGGGACAGGGCTACGAGCAGTACTTC. Translated, it gives CATSGAGQGYEQYF.

This chain connects TRBV10-2 to TRBJ1-4; 7 positions agree with TRBD1. The CDR3 runs 14 residues. V shed 5 bases and J 5 bases; nucleotides not matched to a gene: 5. The germline V gene has CDR1 WSHSY and CDR2 SAAADI. The CDR3 region is CASSSGTENEKLFF. The CDR3 nucleotides read TGCGCCAGCAGTTCCGGGACAGAAAATGAAAAACTGTTTTTT.

The chain links TRBV19 to TRBJ1-1, with TRBD1 as a possible D gene (5 bases). Germline loops: CDR1 LNHDA, CDR2 SQIVND (reference sequence). Trimming shortened V by 6 bases and J by 0 bases, and 8 bases separated the two germline ends. This CDR3 is 13 amino acids long. CDR3 DNA sequence: TGTGCCAGTAGGGGACGTATGAACACTGAAGCTTTCTTT. Translated, it gives CASRGRMNTEAFF. Combining the CDR3 with reference TRBV19 and TRBJ1-1 gives the whole variable domain DGGITQSPKYLFRKEGQNVTLSCEQNLNHDAMYWYRQDPGQGLRLIYYSQIVNDFQKGDIAEGYSVSREKKESFPLTVTSAQKNPTAFYLCASRGRMNTEAFFGQGTRLTVV.

This clonotype was seen many times. The rearrangement joins TRBV5-6 to TRBJ1-5; D is perhaps TRBD1 (5 bases). This CDR3 region has 15 residues. Germline V gene lookup returns CDR1 SGHDT and CDR2 YYEEEE. V shed 3 bases and J shed 7 bases, with 17 bases lying between them. CDR3 region: CASSSLAGPRQPQHF. CDR3 in DNA: TGTGCCAGCAGCTCCCTGGCAGGGCCGAGGCAGCCCCAGCATTTT.

This clonotype was observed many times. The rearrangement links TRBV7-9 to TRBJ2-2; D is perhaps TRBD2 (6 bases). Deletions cut 7 bases from V and 0 bases from J, with 27 bases between. CDR1 and CDR2 (germline): SEHNR, FQNEAQ (reference sequence). The CDR3 loop spans 20 amino acids. The CDR3 DNA reads as TGTGCCAGCACCCCCTGGGGGGAGGCCCGGAAGATATCGAACACCGGGGAGCTGTTTTTT. Encoded protein: CASTPWGEARKISNTGELFF.

This clonotype was detected only a few times. The V call is TRBV2, the J call TRBJ2-1; D is perhaps TRBD1 or TRBD2 (5 bases each). CDR3 length: 15 residues. Trimming took off 4 bases at V and 6 bases at J, with 16 bases between the two ends. Germline assignment: CDR1 SNHLY and CDR2 FYNNEI. For the CDR3, the DNA is TGTGCCAGCAGTGCAGTTAGAGCGAGGGGCAATGAGCAGTTCTTC. Its translation is CASSAVRARGNEQFF. Full variable domain (missing parts from reference TRBV2 and TRBJ2-1): EPEVTQTPSHQVTQMGQEVILRCVPISNHLYFYWYRQILGQKVEFLVSFYNNEISEKSEIFDDQFSVERPDGSNFTLKIRSTKLEDSAMYFCASSAVRARGNEQFFGPGTRLTVL.

This sequence joins TRBV10-3 and TRBJ1-1, with D possibly TRBD1 on 5 matching bases. V lost 6 bases and J lost 6, with 17 bases in between. CDR3 length: 14 amino acids. Germline V gives CDR1 ENHRY, CDR2 SYGVKD. The CDR3 DNA reads TGTGCCATCAGAAAGGAGGGAGGGGCCCCTGAAGCTTTCTTT. Protein sequence: CAIRKEGGAPEAFF.

The chain carries TRBV4-1 and TRBJ2-2, with 11 bases aligning to TRBD2. After removal of 1 base from V and 5 bases from J, the junction contained 3 bases not matched to a gene. Per the germline V gene, CDR1 is MGHRA and CDR2 is YSYEKL. The CDR3 has 16 residues. The CDR3 DNA is TGCGCCAGCAGCCAAGCACTAGCGGGAGTTACCGGGGAGCTGTTTTTT. This sequence encodes CASSQALAGVTGELFF.

A note on this clonotype: Sequence at one end of the junction differs from germline and may be a read error. The CDR3 DNA reads as TGCGCCAGCAGCCAAGTTGCTGTGGGACAGCGTTACGAGCGGTACTTC. Translated, it gives CASSQVAVGQRYERYF. This chain uses TRBV4-1 with TRBJ2-7; 7 bases are a match to TRBD1. This CDR3 spans 16 amino acids. Germline loops: CDR1 MGHRA, CDR2 YSYEKL.

The chain has TRBV2 and TRBJ1-6; 8 positions match TRBD1. Germline CDR1 reads SNHLY; CDR2 reads FYNNEI. V lost 7 bases to trimming and J lost 7 bases; unmatched junction nucleotides: 9. CDR3 size: 15 residues. CDR3 residues: CASNDRDRLNSPLHF. CDR3 nucleotide sequence: TGTGCCAGCAACGACCGGGACAGGTTGAATTCACCCCTCCACTTT.

In this sample, this clonotype turned up a few times. The chain uses TRBV18 and TRBJ2-7; tentative D call: TRBD2 (5 bases). Germline values: CDR1 KGHSH, CDR2 LQKENI. Trimming cost V 3 bases and J 7 bases, with 13 bases left between them. This CDR3 comprises 13 residues. The CDR3 loop reads CASSPAPGGEQYF. In nucleotides, the CDR3 is TGTGCCAGCTCACCCGCCCCCGGAGGTGAGCAGTACTTC.

In this sample, this clonotype turned up a few times. The chain is built from TRBV7-2 and TRBJ2-1, with TRBD2 identical over 8 bases. The J segment lost 7 bases and the V segment lost 1 base, leaving 9 bases of the junction unmatched. The germline CDR1 and CDR2 sequences are SGHTA and FQGNSA. The CDR3 is 16 residues long. CDR3 DNA sequence: TGTGCCAGCAGCTTAGTTAGTAGCGGGACTATTAATGAGCAGTTCTTC. Amino acid sequence: CASSLVSSGTINEQFF.

Only a few counts were recorded for this clonotype. CDR3 in DNA: TGTGCCAGCAGCCCAGGGGTGACGGGGGGGTATGAGCAGTTCTTC. As protein: CASSPGVTGGYEQFF. The chain links TRBV7-9 to TRBJ2-1; 8 positions match TRBD2. Losses at the gene ends were 5 bases for V and 8 bases for J; bases not matched to a gene: 11. The CDR3 consists of 15 residues. Germline V CDR1 and CDR2: SEHNR, FQNEAQ (reference sequence).

This clonotype has at least ten counts. The chain uses TRBV4-2 and TRBJ1-6; D uncertain. With 0 bases removed from V and 7 bases from J, the gap between germline ends came to 7 bases. Germline-derived CDR1 and CDR2 are LGHNA and YNFKEQ. The CDR3 totals 14 residues. The CDR3 DNA reads as TGTGCCAGCAGCCAAGAGGCGGAGAATTCACCCCTCCACTTT. This gives the protein CASSQEAENSPLHF.

This clonotype was seen a few times. The chain carries TRBV7-9 and TRBJ2-7, with 7 nucleotides matching TRBD1. V lost 5 bases to trimming and J lost 2 bases; unmatched junction nucleotides: 6. Germline V lookup: CDR1 SEHNR, CDR2 FQNEAQ (reference sequence). The length of the CDR3 is 14 residues. The CDR3 DNA reads as TGTGCCAGCAGCCCGACAGGGAAGACCTACGAGCAGTACTTC. Its translation: CASSPTGKTYEQYF.

This clonotype came up a few times. In DNA form, the CDR3 reads TGTGCCAGCATCACCCGGGACAGGGGGCGCCTGAACACTGAAGCTTTCTTT. Its protein is CASITRDRGRLNTEAFF. The chain combines TRBV7-9 with TRBJ1-1, with 12 bases lining up with TRBD1. This CDR3 comprises 17 residues. Trimming took 7 bases from V and 0 from J; bases not matched to a gene: 9. Germline V gene data show CDR1 as SEHNR and CDR2 as FQNEAQ (reference sequence). Full variable domain (rest looked up from reference TRBV7-9 and TRBJ1-1): DTGVSQNPRHKITKRGQNVTFRCDPISEHNRLYWYRQTLGQGPEFLTYFQNEAQLEKSRLLSDRFSAERPKGSFSTLEIQRTEQGDSAMYLCASITRDRGRLNTEAFFGQGTRLTVV.